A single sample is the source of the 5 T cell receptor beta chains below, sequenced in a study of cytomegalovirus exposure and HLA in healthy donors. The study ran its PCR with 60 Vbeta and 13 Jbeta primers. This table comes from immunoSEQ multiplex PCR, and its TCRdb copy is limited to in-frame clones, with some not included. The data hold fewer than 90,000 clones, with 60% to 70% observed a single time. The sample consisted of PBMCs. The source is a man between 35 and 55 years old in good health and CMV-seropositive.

For the CDR3, the DNA is TGTGCCAGCAGCGTAGATTTCAGGGGCGCAGACTATGGCTACACCTTC. Its translation: CASSVDFRGADYGYTF. The chain uses TRBV9 and TRBJ1-2, with a possible D match to TRBD1 (6 bases). V was trimmed by 0 bases and J by 3 bases, leaving 15 bases between them. Germline V gene lookup returns CDR1 SGDLS and CDR2 YYNGEE. The CDR3 covers 16 residues.

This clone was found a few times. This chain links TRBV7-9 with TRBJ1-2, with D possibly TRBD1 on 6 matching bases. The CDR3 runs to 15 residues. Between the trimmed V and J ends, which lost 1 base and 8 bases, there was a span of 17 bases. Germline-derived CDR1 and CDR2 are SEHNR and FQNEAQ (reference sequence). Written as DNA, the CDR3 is TGTGCCAGCAGCTTAGAGGGAACAGGGCTTGGGGGCTACACCTTC. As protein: CASSLEGTGLGGYTF.

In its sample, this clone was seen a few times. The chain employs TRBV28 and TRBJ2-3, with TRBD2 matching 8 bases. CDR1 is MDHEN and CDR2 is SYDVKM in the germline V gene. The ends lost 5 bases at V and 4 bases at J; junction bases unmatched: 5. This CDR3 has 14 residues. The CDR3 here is CASSPAGAPDTQYF. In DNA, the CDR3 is TGTGCCAGCAGTCCAGCGGGAGCCCCAGATACGCAGTATTTT.

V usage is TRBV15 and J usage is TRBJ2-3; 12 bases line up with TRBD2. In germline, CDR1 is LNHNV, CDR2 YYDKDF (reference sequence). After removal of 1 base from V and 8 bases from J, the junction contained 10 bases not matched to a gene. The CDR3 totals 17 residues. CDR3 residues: CATSRGDLAGGSGTQYF. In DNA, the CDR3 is TGTGCCACCAGCAGAGGGGATCTAGCGGGAGGGTCAGGTACGCAGTATTTT.

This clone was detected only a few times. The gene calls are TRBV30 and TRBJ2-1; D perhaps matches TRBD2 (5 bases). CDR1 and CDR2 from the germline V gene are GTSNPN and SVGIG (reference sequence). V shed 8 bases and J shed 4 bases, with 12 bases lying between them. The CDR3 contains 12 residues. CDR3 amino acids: CALGEQYNEQFF. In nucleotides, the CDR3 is TGTGCCCTTGGGGAGCAGTACAATGAGCAGTTCTTC. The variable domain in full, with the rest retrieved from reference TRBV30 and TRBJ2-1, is SQTIHQWPATLVQPVGSPLSLECTVEGTSNPNLYWYRQAAGRGLQLLFYSVGIGQISSEVPQNLSASRPQDRQFILSSKKLLLSDSGFYLCALGEQYNEQFFGPGTRLTVL.